The 26 T cell receptor beta chains listed next were all sequenced from one sample in a study of human T cells and chemical hapten exposure. The time point: pre-sensitization, week 0. Treatment denoted: therapeutic diphenylcyclopropenone sensitization with weekly scalp DPC. TCRdb used MiXCR to reprocess the RACE reads, holding one entry per CDR3 protein. The top ten hold over 6.5% of the sample, which has around 380,000 distinct CDR3 sequences, approximately 5.8% seen once. Sample: whole blood, taken in connection with sensitization to the hapten diphenylcyclopropenone (DPC). The receptor set was obtained from a woman between 18 and 29 years old with alopecia areata. Some clones in this sample may be carry-over from other donors' samples.

About this clonotype: Given a much more abundant clone one base away, this may be a read error. The CDR3 nucleotides are TGTGGCAGCAGCTCCGGGGCCAGGATTGTCACTGAAGCTTTCTTT. As protein: CGSSSGARIVTEAFF. This sequence joins TRBV7-8 and TRBJ1-1; weak D call: TRBD1 (5 bases). Germline CDR1 is SGHVS and CDR2 is FQNEAQ. This CDR3 comprises 15 residues.

This clonotype has at least ten counts. This chain links TRBV10-2 with TRBJ2-3, with D uncertain. Trimming left V 6 bases short and J 6 bases short, with 4 bases between. The CDR3 is made up of 10 amino acids. Germline V gene data show CDR1 as WSHSY and CDR2 as SAAADI. The CDR3 here is CASSRDTQYF. Written as DNA, the CDR3 is TGCGCCAGCAGCAGGGATACGCAGTATTTT.

V gene TRBV24-1 combines with J gene TRBJ2-2, with D tentatively TRBD1 (5 bases). The V end lost 4 bases, the J end lost 3 bases, and 20 bases lay between the germline ends. CDR1 and CDR2 from the germline V gene are KGHDR and SFDVKD. The CDR3 runs to 18 residues. The CDR3, as DNA: TGTGCCACCAGTGACCGCCGGTCGGAAGGGGCCGACACCGGGGAGCTGTTTTTT. Residues: CATSDRRSEGADTGELFF.

The V gene is TRBV6-2 or TRBV6-3, the J gene TRBJ2-7; TRBD1 might be the D (5 bases). Per the germline V gene, CDR1 is MNHEY and CDR2 is SVGEGT. This CDR3 contains 17 residues. V was clipped by 5 bases and J by 3 bases, with 23 bases between them. CDR3 DNA: TGTGCCAGCAGTCCCATTAGTTATAAAGGGGCTATCTACGAGCAGTACTTC. The encoded protein is CASSPISYKGAIYEQYF.

The chain employs TRBV4-1 and TRBJ1-3; D is undetermined. The germline V gene encodes CDR1 MGHRA and CDR2 YSYEKL. V lost 4 bases and J lost 0, with 13 bases in between. CDR3 size: 16 residues. In nucleotides, the CDR3 is TGCGCCAGCAGCCCCTCTACGGACCGCTCTGGAAACACCATATATTTT. Translated: CASSPSTDRSGNTIYF.

This clonotype was found many times. V and J are TRBV7-2 and TRBJ2-3, with no clear D. Trimming pared 5 bases from V and 6 bases from J, leaving 9 bases between. The CDR3 loop spans 12 amino acids. Germline V lookup: CDR1 SGHTA, CDR2 FQGNSA. CDR3 amino acids: CASSRTRDTQYF. CDR3 sequence (DNA): TGTGCCAGCAGCCGGACGAGGGATACGCAGTATTTT.

The sample holds many counts of this clonotype. The genes are TRBV12-3 or TRBV12-4 and TRBJ2-3; no clear D. The CDR3 loop spans 15 amino acids. V lost 2 bases to trimming and J lost 0 bases, with 9 bases between them. As DNA, the CDR3 is TGTGCCAGCAGTTTAAGGCCACCTAGCACAGATACGCAGTATTTT. Residues: CASSLRPPSTDTQYF.

This clonotype was recorded at least ten times. The V call is TRBV3-1, the J call TRBJ2-3; 10 bases agree with TRBD2. Germline CDR1 and CDR2: LGHDT and YNNKEL (reference sequence). This CDR3 contains 18 residues. Losses at the gene ends were 0 bases for V and 4 bases for J; bases not matched to a gene: 10. The DNA of the CDR3 is TGTGCCAGCAGCCAAGATGATATAGCGGGGGGACCTGCAGATACGCAGTATTTT. This codes for CASSQDDIAGGPADTQYF.

V gene TRBV18 combines with J gene TRBJ1-1, with no clear D. Germline V gene lookup returns CDR1 KGHSH and CDR2 LQKENI. The V and J ends lost 1 base and 0 bases respectively, with 18 bases between them. The CDR3 covers 18 residues. CDR3 sequence: CASSPQNALWAVNTEAFF. CDR3 nucleotides: TGTGCCAGCTCACCACAGAATGCGTTGTGGGCGGTGAACACTGAAGCTTTCTTT.

This clonotype has more than one count but fewer than ten. The rearrangement uses TRBV6-6 and TRBJ1-1, with unresolved D. Germline CDR1 MNHNY, CDR2 SVGAGI (reference sequence). The CDR3 has 13 amino acids. Trimming removed 8 bases from V and 4 bases from J, with 14 bases in between. The CDR3 is CASAGISTTEAFF. In DNA, the CDR3 is TGTGCCAGCGCCGGGATATCGACCACTGAAGCTTTCTTT.

This clonotype was counted a few times. The chain carries TRBV9 and TRBJ2-1; TRBD2 aligns across 9 bases. The ends lost 2 bases at V and 4 bases at J; junction bases unmatched: 4. This CDR3 is 15 amino acids long. The germline CDR1 and CDR2 sequences are SGDLS and YYNGEE. CDR3 DNA sequence: TGTGCCAGCAGCGTCCTAGCGGGGACTTACAATGAGCAGTTCTTC. It translates to CASSVLAGTYNEQFF.

This clonotype was recorded a few times. The V call is TRBV7-8, the J call TRBJ2-2; D unclear. This CDR3 spans 13 amino acids. Trimming removed 5 bases at V and 5 bases at J, with 9 bases between. Germline V lookup: CDR1 SGHVS, CDR2 FQNEAQ. DNA for the CDR3: TGTGCCAGCAGCCAGGCTGCAACCGGGGAGCTGTTTTTT. Translation: CASSQAATGELFF.

This clonotype was recorded many times. J is TRBJ1-1 and V is TRBV20-1; D is undetermined. From germline, CDR1 is DFQATT and CDR2 SNEGSKA (reference sequence). There are 15 residues in the CDR3. The ends were cut back, 0 bases at V and 1 base at J, with 12 bases in the middle. The CDR3 region has the DNA TGCAGTGCTAGAGATTTCGGCGGGCCGAACACTGAAGCTTTCTTT. This translates into CSARDFGGPNTEAFF.

This clonotype has at least ten counts. The chain combines TRBV4-3 with TRBJ1-2; no clear D gene. Deletions cut 4 bases from V and 2 bases from J, with 5 bases between. The germline V gene encodes CDR1 LGHNA and CDR2 YSLEER. The CDR3 is 12 amino acids. CDR3 nucleotide sequence: TGCGCCAGCAGCCCAGACAACTATGGCTACACCTTC. Protein: CASSPDNYGYTF.

The chain links TRBV12-3 or TRBV12-4 to TRBJ2-2, with a tentative D call TRBD2 (5 bases). This CDR3 has 13 amino acids. Trimming removed 8 bases from V and 2 bases from J, with 9 bases in between. CDR3: CASGLANTGELFF. Written as DNA, the CDR3 is TGTGCCAGCGGCCTAGCTAACACCGGGGAGCTGTTTTTT.

This clonotype was observed at least ten times. The chain recombines TRBV11-2 with TRBJ1-1; 10 bases fit TRBD1. Trimming removed 7 bases from V and 10 bases from J; junction bases left unmatched: 6. Germline V lookup: CDR1 SGHAT, CDR2 FQNNGV. The CDR3 runs to 12 residues. CDR3 bases: TGTGCCAGCACAAAGGACAGGGGGTCAGCTTTCTTT. This translates into CASTKDRGSAFF.

This clonotype was picked up many times. The junction departs from germline at one end; a sequencing error may be responsible. The rearrangement links TRBV7-7 to TRBJ2-1, with a tentative D call TRBD2 (7 bases). This CDR3 comprises 14 residues. Germline lookup yields CDR1 SSHAT and CDR2 FNYEAQ (reference sequence). In nucleotides, the CDR3 is TGTGCTAGCAGCTTAACGAGGGGGGGCAATGAGCAGTTCTTC. Protein: CASSLTRGGNEQFF.

This clonotype was recorded many times. V gene TRBV12-3 or TRBV12-4 combines with J gene TRBJ2-5; D is unclear. The ends were cut back, 6 bases at V and 4 bases at J, with 21 bases in the middle. This CDR3 region has 16 residues. CDR3 sequence (DNA): TGTGCCAGCAGCCGTGGTACACCCGCCGGCCCAGAGACCCAGTACTTC. The encoded protein is CASSRGTPAGPETQYF.

This clonotype came up a few times. V usage is TRBV5-6 and J usage is TRBJ1-6; 8 bases fit TRBD1. Germline V gene data show CDR1 as SGHDT and CDR2 as YYEEEE. This CDR3 has 15 residues. The V and J ends lost 5 bases and 10 bases, in that order; junction bases with no gene match: 11. As DNA, the CDR3 is TGTGCCAGCAGATATGCGGACAGGGAAGGATCACCCCTCCACTTT. Its protein is CASRYADREGSPLHF.

This clonotype occurred many times. A much larger clone lies one base from this, so it may be a read error. The chain carries TRBV28 and TRBJ2-3, with 14 bases fitting TRBD2. V lost 5 bases and J lost 4; bases outside the gene matches: 2. Germline V CDR1 and CDR2: MDHEN, SYDVKM. This CDR3 is built from 15 residues. The CDR3 region has the DNA TGTGCCAGCAGTGTGACTAGCGGGGGGGCAGATACGCAGTATTTT. Translation gives CASSVTSGGADTQYF.

The rearrangement joins TRBV6-5 to TRBJ1-1; D is possibly TRBD1 (5 bases). The length of the CDR3 is 13 residues. Germline V gene data show CDR1 as MNHEY and CDR2 as SVGAGI. Trimming took 3 bases from V and 7 from J, leaving 12 bases between them. The CDR3 DNA sequence: TGTGCCAGCAGTTATAGGGGTAAGGATGAAGCTTTCTTT. Protein sequence: CASSYRGKDEAFF.

This clonotype was picked up a small number of times. The V gene is TRBV6-2 or TRBV6-3, the J gene TRBJ2-5; weak D call: TRBD1 (5 bases). The CDR3 totals 14 residues. Trimming shortened V by 7 bases and J by 2 bases, and 14 bases separated the two germline ends. Germline V lookup: CDR1 MNHEY, CDR2 SVGEGT. This CDR3 is CASTDRGIQETQYF. CDR3 in DNA: TGTGCCAGCACCGATAGGGGTATTCAAGAGACCCAGTACTTC.

This clonotype was detected many times. In DNA form, the CDR3 reads TGCGCCAGCAGCTCCAGACAGGGTAGAAACAATGAGCAGTTCTTC. It yields the protein CASSSRQGRNNEQFF. The chain links TRBV5-1 to TRBJ2-1; 7 positions agree with TRBD1. The junction had 8 bases not matched to a gene; V was cut back by 3 bases and J by 5 bases. Germline V gene lookup returns CDR1 SGHRS and CDR2 YFSETQ. This CDR3 spans 15 amino acids.

This clonotype was found many times. This chain links TRBV4-1 with TRBJ2-5; D perhaps matches TRBD2 (6 bases). The CDR3 consists of 13 residues. V lost 3 bases and J lost 7, with 12 bases in between. CDR1 is MGHRA, CDR2 YSYEKL, per germline. CDR3 protein: CASSQHGGPTQYF. The CDR3 DNA is TGCGCCAGCAGCCAGCACGGGGGTCCGACCCAGTACTTC.

This clonotype has a handful of counts. V gene TRBV6-5 combines with J gene TRBJ1-1; no clear D. In germline, CDR1 is MNHEY, CDR2 SVGAGI. This CDR3 contains 13 residues. Trimming took off 6 bases at V and 1 base at J, with 9 bases between the two ends. In nucleotides, the CDR3 is TGTGCCAGCAGGGCACAACCGAACACTGAAGCTTTCTTT. Translating it yields CASRAQPNTEAFF.

The chain employs TRBV4-3 and TRBJ2-3; D unresolved. Germline assignment: CDR1 LGHNA and CDR2 YSLEER. Trimming pared 3 bases from V and 3 bases from J, leaving 19 bases between. The CDR3 totals 17 residues. The CDR3 nucleotides are TGCGCCAGCAGCCAGAGCCCGGCCCCTTCCAGGACAGATACGCAGTATTTT. Protein product: CASSQSPAPSRTDTQYF.